In its sample, the clone carrying this TCR beta chain was seen a few times. The target antigen is unknown. TCRdb re-derived calls from the 5' RACE reads in MiXCR, one entry per CDR3 protein. Among hundreds of thousands of distinct CDR3 sequences listed, approximately 12% were seen once. This entry comes from a study of T cells after yellow fever vaccination. Turning to the study itself: Any fraction with a low cell number was prepared using SMART-Seq v4 Ultra Low Input.

Study-wide findings and caveats: Reappearance after the booster was seen for most primary-vaccination clones, at 96% CD4 and 80% to 90% CD8.

The V end lost 8 bases, the J end lost 0 bases, and 13 bases lay between the germline ends. The CDR3 runs 15 residues. Germline values: CDR1 SEHNR, CDR2 FQNEAQ (reference sequence). This specimen consisted of PBMCs, obtained on the day of the yellow fever booster vaccination. The chain has TRBV7-9 and TRBJ2-2; unclear D gene. This TCR was recovered from a man aged 25-45 years who received the YFV17D yellow fever vaccine. CDR3 bases: TGTGCCAGCGCCGACGGACGGACGAACACCGGGGAGCTGTTTTTT. This translates into CASADGRTNTGELFF.